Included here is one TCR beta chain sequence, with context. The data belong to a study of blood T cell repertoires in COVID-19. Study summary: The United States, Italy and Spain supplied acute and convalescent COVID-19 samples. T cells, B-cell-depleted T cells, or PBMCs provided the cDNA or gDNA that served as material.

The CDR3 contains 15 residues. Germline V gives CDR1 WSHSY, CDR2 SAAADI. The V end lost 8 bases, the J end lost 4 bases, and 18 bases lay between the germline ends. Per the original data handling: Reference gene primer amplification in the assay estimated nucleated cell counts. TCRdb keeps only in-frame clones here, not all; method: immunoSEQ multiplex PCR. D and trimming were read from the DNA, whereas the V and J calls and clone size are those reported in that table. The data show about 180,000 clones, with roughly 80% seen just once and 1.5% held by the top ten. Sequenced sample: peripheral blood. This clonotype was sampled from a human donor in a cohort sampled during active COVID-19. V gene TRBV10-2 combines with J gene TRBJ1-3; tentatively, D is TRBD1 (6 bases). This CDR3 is CASAGQPGGGNTIYF. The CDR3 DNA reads TGCGCCAGCGCTGGACAGCCCGGGGGGGGAAACACCATATATTTT.